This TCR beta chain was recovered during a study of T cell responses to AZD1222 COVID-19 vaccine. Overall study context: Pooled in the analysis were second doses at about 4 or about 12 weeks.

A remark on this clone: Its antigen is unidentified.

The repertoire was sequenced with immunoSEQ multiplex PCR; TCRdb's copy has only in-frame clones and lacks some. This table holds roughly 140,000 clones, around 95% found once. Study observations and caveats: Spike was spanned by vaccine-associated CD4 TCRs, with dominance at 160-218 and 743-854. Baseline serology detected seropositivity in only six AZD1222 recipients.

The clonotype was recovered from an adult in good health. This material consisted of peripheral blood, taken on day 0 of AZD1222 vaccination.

The CDR3 DNA sequence: TGTGCCAGCAGCTTACAGGTACAGCTCGCCGGGGAGCTGTTTTTT. Its protein product is CASSLQVQLAGELFF. The genes are TRBV7-6 and TRBJ2-2; D is uncertain. Germline lookup yields CDR1 SGHVS and CDR2 FNYEAQ. Trimming removed 2 bases at V and 6 bases at J, with 13 bases between. The CDR3 is 15 residues long.